This entry describes one TCR beta chain. CD8 cells classed as naive were CD45RO-negative and positively selected for CCR7, excluding terminally differentiated effector memory CD45RA+ cells. These data come from a study of shared clonotypes between healthy human individuals. Study as a whole: In total, the donors were a couple of women and a few men aged 18 to 49. Donors had three CD4 naive, three CD4 memory, two CD8 naive and one CD8 memory plate apiece.

Data came from immunoSEQ multiplex PCR; TCRdb stores just in-frame clones and leaves some out. This table has 2 million to 2.5 million clones, roughly 91% appearing once. Material: naive CD8+ T cells from PBMCs. The receptor comes from a man younger than 35 in good health. Some clones in this sample may be carry-over from other donors' samples.

The CDR3 nucleotides read TGCGCCAGCACCTCGTACGACCCCTATGGCTACACCTTC. Protein sequence: CASTSYDPYGYTF. The chain combines TRBV5-1 with TRBJ1-2; D call uncertain. The V gene lost 6 bases and the J gene lost 4 bases, with 13 bases spanning the gap. The germline V gene has CDR1 SGHRS and CDR2 YFSETQ. The length of the CDR3 is 13 residues.